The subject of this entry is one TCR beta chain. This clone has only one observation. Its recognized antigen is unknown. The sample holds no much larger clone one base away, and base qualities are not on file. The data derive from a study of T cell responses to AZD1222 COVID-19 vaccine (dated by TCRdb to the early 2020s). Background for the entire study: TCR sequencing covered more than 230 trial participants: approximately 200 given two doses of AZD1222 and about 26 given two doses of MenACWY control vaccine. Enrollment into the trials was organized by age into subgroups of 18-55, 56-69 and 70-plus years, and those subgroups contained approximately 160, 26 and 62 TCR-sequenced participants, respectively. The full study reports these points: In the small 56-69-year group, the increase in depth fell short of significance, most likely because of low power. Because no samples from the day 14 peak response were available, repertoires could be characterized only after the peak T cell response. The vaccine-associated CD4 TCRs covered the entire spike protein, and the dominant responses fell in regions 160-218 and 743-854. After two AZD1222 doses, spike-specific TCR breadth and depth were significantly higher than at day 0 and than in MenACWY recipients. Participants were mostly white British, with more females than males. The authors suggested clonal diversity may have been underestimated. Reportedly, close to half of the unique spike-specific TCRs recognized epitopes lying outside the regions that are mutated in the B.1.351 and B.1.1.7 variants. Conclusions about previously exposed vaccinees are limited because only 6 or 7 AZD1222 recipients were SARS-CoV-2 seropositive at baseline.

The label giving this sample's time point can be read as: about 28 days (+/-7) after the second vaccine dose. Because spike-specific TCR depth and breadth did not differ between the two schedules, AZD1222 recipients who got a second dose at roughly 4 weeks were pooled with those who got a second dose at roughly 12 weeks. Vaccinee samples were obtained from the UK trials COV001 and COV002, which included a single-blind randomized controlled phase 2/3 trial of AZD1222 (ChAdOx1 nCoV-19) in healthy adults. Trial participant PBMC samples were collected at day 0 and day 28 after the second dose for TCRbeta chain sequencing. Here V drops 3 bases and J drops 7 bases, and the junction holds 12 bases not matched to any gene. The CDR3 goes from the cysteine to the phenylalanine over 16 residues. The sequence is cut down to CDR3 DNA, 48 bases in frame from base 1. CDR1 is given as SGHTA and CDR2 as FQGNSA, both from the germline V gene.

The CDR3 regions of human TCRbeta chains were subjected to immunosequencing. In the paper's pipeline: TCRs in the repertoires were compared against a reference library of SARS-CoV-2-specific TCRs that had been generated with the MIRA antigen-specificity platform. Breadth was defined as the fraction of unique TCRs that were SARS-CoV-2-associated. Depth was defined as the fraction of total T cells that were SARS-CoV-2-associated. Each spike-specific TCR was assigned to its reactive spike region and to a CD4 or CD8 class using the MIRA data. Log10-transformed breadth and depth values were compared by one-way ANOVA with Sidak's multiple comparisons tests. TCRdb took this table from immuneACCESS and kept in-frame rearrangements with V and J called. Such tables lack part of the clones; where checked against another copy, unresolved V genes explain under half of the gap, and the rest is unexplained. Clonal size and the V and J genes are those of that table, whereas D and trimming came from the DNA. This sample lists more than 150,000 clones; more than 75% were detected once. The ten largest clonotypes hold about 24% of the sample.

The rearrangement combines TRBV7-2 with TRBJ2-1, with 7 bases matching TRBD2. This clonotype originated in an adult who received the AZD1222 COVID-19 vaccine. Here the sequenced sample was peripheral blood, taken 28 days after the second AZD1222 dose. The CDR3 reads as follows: CASSFAGVVSGNEQFF. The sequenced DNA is TGTGCCAGCAGCTTTGCGGGAGTGGTGTCTGGGAATGAGCAGTTCTTC.